This T cell receptor beta chain was identified during a study of early stage breast cancer tumors. Germline CDR1 is SGHKS and CDR2 is YYEKEE (reference sequence). With V trimmed by 1 base and J by 6 bases, 4 bases remained unmatched. The CDR3 sequence is 14 residues long. The protocol was immunoSEQ multiplex PCR, while the TCRdb copy is restricted to in-frame clones and leaves out a portion. This table holds approximately 33,000 clones, roughly 77% found once. The chain employs TRBV5-5 and TRBJ2-7; 10 nucleotides line up with TRBD2. The sample taken for sequencing was blood. This receptor was obtained from a person aged 35-50 years with breast cancer. CDR3 nucleotide sequence: TGTGCCAGCAGCTTGCTAGCGGGAGTTCGCGAGCAGTACTTC. Protein: CASSLLAGVREQYF.